This T cell receptor (beta chain) was captured by sequencing in a study of blood T cells in healthy people across ages. This CDR3 region has 13 residues. The V gene lost 11 bases and the J gene lost 4 bases, with 17 bases spanning the gap. Germline V gene lookup returns CDR1 MDHEN and CDR2 SYDVKM. Alongside a J-beta primer mix, a sample-barcoded 5' primer served in a second PCR lasting about 7 to 11 cycles. One entry per CDR3 protein results from TCRdb running MiXCR on the 5' RACE reads. Of about 800,000 distinct CDR3 sequences in the sample, approximately 25% were seen once. The table lists this clonotype with a few counts. Its specificity is not known. Study observations and caveats: More naive CD4+ cells and higher diversity were found in long-lived than in aged donors.

The sample was also reused in another study, on T cells of mothers and their children. From that report: Related mother-child pairs showed slightly higher but non-significant overlap than unrelated pairs.

Source material: blood. The source is a boy aged 5-17 years in good health. The chain couples TRBV28 to TRBJ1-2, with D possibly TRBD1 on 5 matching bases. The CDR3 is CASIPGGRYGYTF. In nucleotides, the CDR3 is TGTGCCTCAATCCCGGGGGGACGCTATGGCTACACCTTC.